Following are 5 T cell receptor beta chains from one sample sequenced in a study of blood T cell repertoires in COVID-19. This table comes from immunoSEQ multiplex PCR, and its TCRdb copy is limited to in-frame clones, with some not included. Of 100,000 or so clones in the sample, around nine tenths were seen once. Sequencing used peripheral blood. These receptors all come from a middle-aged man with active COVID-19.

This clone occurred many times. The rearrangement uses TRBV6-2 or TRBV6-3 and TRBJ1-2; tentatively, D is TRBD1 (6 bases). This CDR3 has 13 residues. Trimming cost V 2 bases and J 4 bases, with 8 bases left between them. Germline loops: CDR1 MNHEY, CDR2 SVGEGT. CDR3 amino acids: CASSYGGAYGYTF. The CDR3 bases are TGTGCCAGCAGTTACGGGGGGGCCTATGGCTACACCTTC.

The chain joins TRBV6-5 to TRBJ1-1; 7 positions match TRBD1. The germline CDR1 and CDR2 sequences are MNHEY and SVGAGI. Trimming cost V 8 bases and J 4 bases; bases outside gene matches: 10. The CDR3 has 14 amino acids. In DNA form, the CDR3 reads TGTGCCAGCCTTCCCCTAGACAGGGCCACTGAAGCTTTCTTT. It translates to CASLPLDRATEAFF.

The chain employs TRBV3-1 (or the pseudogene TRBV3-2) and TRBJ1-2; no clear D gene. V lost 1 base and J 4 bases, leaving 22 bases between the germline ends. Germline V CDR1 and CDR2: LGHDT, YNNKEL (reference sequence). This CDR3 has 18 amino acids. The CDR3 loop reads CASSQGPPGPKTSYGYTF. As DNA, the CDR3 is TGTGCCAGCAGCCAAGGGCCACCGGGTCCAAAGACTTCCTATGGCTACACCTTC.

V gene TRBV24-1 combines with J gene TRBJ2-2; 9 bases fit TRBD2. CDR3 length: 19 amino acids. With V trimmed by 3 bases and J by 4 bases, 14 bases remained unmatched. CDR1 and CDR2 from the germline V gene are KGHDR and SFDVKD. CDR3 amino acids: CATSDGAAPSGGLTGELFF. The CDR3 coding sequence is TGTGCCACCAGTGATGGGGCGGCTCCCAGCGGGGGGCTCACCGGGGAGCTGTTTTTT.

The genes are TRBV4-2 and TRBJ2-1, with 10 bases aligning to TRBD1. Germline trimming cut 3 bases from V and 3 bases from J; bases unmatched to any gene: 8. This CDR3 has 17 residues. CDR1 and CDR2 (germline): LGHNA, YNFKEQ. This chain's CDR3 is CASSQFPGTGVYNEQFF. In DNA, the CDR3 is TGTGCCAGCAGCCAGTTTCCCGGGACAGGGGTCTACAATGAGCAGTTCTTC.